This T cell receptor (beta chain) derives from a study of identifying expanded T cells in peripheral blood. Study-wide points: Technical replicates showed roughly 1.2 changed clones; about 2 weeks roughly 16; four weeks 19. Variance in clone template counts between two-week samples significantly increased with total template count across all healthy donors.

With regard to this clone: Its antigen is unknown.

J gave up 4 bases and V 4 bases, and 15 bases lay outside the gene matches. CDR1 SEHNR and CDR2 FQNEAQ come from the germline V gene (reference sequence). This CDR3 region has 18 residues. TCRdb's copy holds only in-frame clones and misses some; the assay was immunoSEQ multiplex PCR. Here the sample spans approximately 130,000 clones, roughly 80% being singletons. Collection occurred without any documented infections or immune events in donors. The V call is TRBV7-9, the J call TRBJ2-7, with 11 positions matching TRBD1. This clonotype was sampled from a person aged 18 to 75 in good health. The sequenced sample was blood. In DNA form, the CDR3 reads TGTGCCAGCAGCTCAACCGGACAGGGGGCGACGGACTATTACGAGCAGTACTTC. Encoded protein: CASSSTGQGATDYYEQYF.